This T cell receptor (beta chain) was sequenced during a study of T cell responses to AZD1222 COVID-19 vaccine. General observations from the study: Across spike, vaccine-associated CD4 TCRs were found, dominant at 160-218 and 743-854.

The CDR3 has 13 amino acids. The V end lost 2 bases, the J end lost 10 bases, and 14 bases lay between the germline ends. Germline values: CDR1 SGHTA, CDR2 FQGNSA. Points on this clone: Antigen specificity is unknown.

Assay used: immunoSEQ multiplex PCR; TCRdb lists only in-frame clones, some missing. In the table there are around 150,000 clones, approximately 90% of which are singletons. The rearrangement uses TRBV7-2 and TRBJ1-1; D perhaps matches TRBD1 (6 bases). The receptor was derived from an adult who received the AZD1222 COVID-19 vaccine. Sequenced here: peripheral blood, sampled 28 days after the second AZD1222 dose. Here the CDR3 DNA reads TGTGCCAGCAGCTTAAATAGGGCCAGGGGAGCTTTCTTT. This translates into CASSLNRARGAFF. Full variable domain (rest looked up from reference TRBV7-2 and TRBJ1-1): GAGVSQSPSNKVTEKGKDVELRCDPISGHTALYWYRQSLGQGLEFLIYFQGNSAPDKSGLPSDRFSAERTGGSVSTLTIQRTQQEDSAVYLCASSLNRARGAFFGQGTRLTVV.